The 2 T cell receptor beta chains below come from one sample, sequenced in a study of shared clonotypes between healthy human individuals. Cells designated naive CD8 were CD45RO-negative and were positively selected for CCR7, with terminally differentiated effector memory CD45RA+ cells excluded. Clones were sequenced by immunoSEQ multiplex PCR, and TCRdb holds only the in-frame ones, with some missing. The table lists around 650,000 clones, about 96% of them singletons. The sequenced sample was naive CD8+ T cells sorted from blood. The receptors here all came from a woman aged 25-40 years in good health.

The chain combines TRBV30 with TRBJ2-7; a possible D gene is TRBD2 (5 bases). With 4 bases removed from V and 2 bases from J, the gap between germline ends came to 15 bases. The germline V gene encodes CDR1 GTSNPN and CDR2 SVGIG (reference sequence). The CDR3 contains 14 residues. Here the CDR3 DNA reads TGTGCCTGGAAGCAAGAGGGAGAGACCTACGAGCAGTACTTC. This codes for CAWKQEGETYEQYF. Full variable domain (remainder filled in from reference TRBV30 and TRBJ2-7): SQTIHQWPATLVQPVGSPLSLECTVEGTSNPNLYWYRQAAGRGLQLLFYSVGIGQISSEVPQNLSASRPQDRQFILSSKKLLLSDSGFYLCAWKQEGETYEQYFGPGTRLTVT.

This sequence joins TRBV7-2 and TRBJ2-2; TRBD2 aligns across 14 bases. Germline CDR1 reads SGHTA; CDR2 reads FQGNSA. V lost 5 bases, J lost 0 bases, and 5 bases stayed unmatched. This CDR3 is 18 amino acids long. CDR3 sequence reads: CASSPGLAGEANTGELFF. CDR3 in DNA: TGTGCCAGCAGCCCGGGACTAGCGGGAGAGGCGAACACCGGGGAGCTGTTTTTT. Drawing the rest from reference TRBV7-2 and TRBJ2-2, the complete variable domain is GAGVSQSPSNKVTEKGKDVELRCDPISGHTALYWYRQSLGQGLEFLIYFQGNSAPDKSGLPSDRFSAERTGGSVSTLTIQRTQQEDSAVYLCASSPGLAGEANTGELFFGEGSRLTVL.